The sequence of this T cell receptor (beta chain) was determined in a study of blood T cell repertoires in COVID-19 (dated by TCRdb to 2020 to 2022). For context, the study as a whole: The collaborator samples originated in the United States, Italy and Spain and spanned the acute and convalescent phases of COVID-19. The material from the prospective study consisted of cDNA or gDNA derived from T cells, B-cell-depleted T cells, or PBMCs. Deeply sampled blood TCRbeta repertoires from subjects exposed to, actively infected with, or recovered from COVID-19 were included in the dataset. The repertoires were released in a freely available public database meant as a resource for research on the immune response to SARS-CoV-2. The samples were drawn from the first 160 participants of the ongoing ImmuneRACE study and from 1,200 or so subjects provided by 6 global collaborators. A de-identified subject ID, COVID-19 status, age in years and sex were almost always included in the sample metadata. Where HLA class I and class II types were available, the types were taken from metadata supplied by the sample provider, not from assay-based typing.

A word on this clone: Its antigen has not been determined. No base quality values were provided; no much bigger clone lies one nucleotide off.

What the authors observed across the whole study: The quantity of clinical and demographic metadata differed by source and by participant and was supplied without curation.

Collaborating institutions collected whole blood in K2EDTA tubes following their own protocols. Collaborator samples were shipped for TCRbeta analysis as frozen whole blood, isolated PBMCs, or DNA extracted from either sample type. CDR1 SGHRS and CDR2 YFSETQ are derived from the germline V gene. The CDR3 contains 15 residues, cysteine and phenylalanine counted. Solely the CDR3 DNA is kept, with 45 bases framed from the first base. V is clipped by 2 bases and J by 3 bases, and the sequence between their germline boundaries is 14 bases long. TCRbeta CDR3 regions were amplified from genomic DNA by means of the immunoSEQ Assay, a bias-controlled multiplex PCR. The source study handled its data this way. The number of nucleated cells in each sample was estimated from the amplification of reference gene primers within the assay. To quantify the absolute abundance of each unique TCRbeta CDR3 rearrangement, sequence reads were collapsed and filtered. For each sample, productive Simpson clonality was calculated as the square root of Simpson's diversity index across productive rearrangements. TCRdb stores this immuneACCESS table with in-frame sequences only. Part of the clones is absent; in the studies checked, under half of the shortfall reflects unresolved V genes, and no reason is known for the rest. The V and J calls and the clone size are those of that table, but D and trimming were determined from the DNA. Counted in this sample were under 200,000 clones; around nine tenths of them appeared once. The ten largest clones take up over 3.5% of the sample.

This receptor was identified in a man aged 18 to 35 with active or convalescent COVID-19. Sequenced input: peripheral blood. The rearranged chain carries TRBV5-1 and TRBJ1-1; TRBD1 is a weak D gene call, 5 bases matching. CDR3 loop: CASSFTGSGDTEAFF. The sequenced DNA: TGCGCCAGCAGCTTTACAGGTAGTGGCGACACTGAAGCTTTCTTT.